This TCR beta chain was recovered during a study of long-term antiretroviral therapy in people with HIV. Each donor had at least one pre-ART and at least two post-ART PBMC samples. The study used samples holding about 1-10 million cryopreserved PBMC before DNA extraction. In germline, CDR1 is GTSNPN, CDR2 SVGIG (reference sequence). The CDR3 consists of 14 residues. General study points: Although diversity increased after ART, it remained lower than in transplant donor controls.

Survey-level resolution applied to immunoSEQ assay v3.0. Sequencing targeted 40,000-50,000 T-cell genomes per sample. TCRdb's table, derived via immunoSEQ multiplex PCR, lists solely in-frame clones and lacks some. The data hold some 35,000 clones, with 65% to 80% observed a single time. Regarding this clone: Its matching antigen is unknown.

The sample here was unsorted PBMCs, taken 3 years after starting antiretroviral therapy. The chain couples TRBV30 to TRBJ1-2, with TRBD1 matching over 7 bases. This sequence was found in a man aged 50-59 years with HIV. In nucleotides, the CDR3 is TGTGCGTATGGACAGGAATTAACCCGGAGCGGCTACACCTTC. Protein product: CAYGQELTRSGYTF.